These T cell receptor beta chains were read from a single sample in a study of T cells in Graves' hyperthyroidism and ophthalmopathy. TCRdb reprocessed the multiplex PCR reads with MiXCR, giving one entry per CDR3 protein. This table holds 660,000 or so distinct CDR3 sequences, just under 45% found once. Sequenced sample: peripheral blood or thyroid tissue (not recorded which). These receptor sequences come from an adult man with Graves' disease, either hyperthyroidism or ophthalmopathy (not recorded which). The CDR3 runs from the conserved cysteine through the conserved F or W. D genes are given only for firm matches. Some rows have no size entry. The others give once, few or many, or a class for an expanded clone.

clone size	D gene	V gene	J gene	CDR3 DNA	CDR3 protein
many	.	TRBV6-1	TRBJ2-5	TGTGCCAGCTGGACCAAGGTGGCCCAGTACTTC	CASWTKVAQYF
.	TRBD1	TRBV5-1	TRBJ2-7	TGCGCCAGCAGCTTGGGACAGGGGCGTAGCGAGCAGTACTTC	CASSLGQGRSEQYF
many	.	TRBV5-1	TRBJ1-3	TGCGCCAGCAGCTTGAGCGTTCCTGGAAACACCATATATTTT	CASSLSVPGNTIYF
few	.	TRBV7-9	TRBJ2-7	TGTGCCAGCAGCTTAGTACGTGGGTCCTACGAGCAGTACTTC	CASSLVRGSYEQYF
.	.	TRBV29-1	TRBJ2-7	TGCAGCGTTGAAGAGCAGTACTTC	CSVEEQYF
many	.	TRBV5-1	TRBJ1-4	TGCGCCAGCAGATCGACAGGTCCAACTAATGAAAAACTGTTTTTT	CASRSTGPTNEKLFF
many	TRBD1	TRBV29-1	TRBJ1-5	TGCAGCGTTGGAGGGGGCCATGGACAGCCCCAGCATTTT	CSVGGGHGQPQHF
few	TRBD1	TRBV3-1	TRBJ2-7	TGTGCCAGCAGCCAAGACAGGACAGGGATTGACGAGCAGTACTTC	CASSQDRTGIDEQYF
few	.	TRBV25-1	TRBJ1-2	TGTGCCAGCAGTCTTCTATTCAGGGCTAACTATGGCTACACCTTC	CASSLLFRANYGYTF
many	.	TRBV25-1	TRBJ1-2	TGTGCCAGCAGTGAATTAACCTACTATGGCTACACCTTC	CASSELTYYGYTF
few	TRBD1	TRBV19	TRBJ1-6	TGTGCCAGTAGTGTCCGACAGGGAAGCTCCTATAATTCACCCCTCCACTTT	CASSVRQGSSYNSPLHF
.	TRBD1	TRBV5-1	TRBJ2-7	TGCGCCAGCAGCGGAAAGACAGGGATCCCCCACGAGCAGTACTTC	CASSGKTGIPHEQYF
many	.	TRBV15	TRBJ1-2	TGTGCCACCAGCAGAGAGGCAGGAGGCAACTATGGCTACACCTTC	CATSREAGGNYGYTF
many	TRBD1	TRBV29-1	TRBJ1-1	TGCAGCGCTCCCGAACAGGGGTTCTTT	CSAPEQGFF
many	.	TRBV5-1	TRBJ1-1	TGCGCCAGCAGCTTGGTGACAGGTGACACTGAAGCTTTCTTT	CASSLVTGDTEAFF
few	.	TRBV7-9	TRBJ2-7	TGTGCCAGCAGCGAGTACAGTTCCTACGAGCAGTACTTC	CASSEYSSYEQYF
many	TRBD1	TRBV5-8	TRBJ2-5	TGTGCCAGCAGCTCCGGGACAGTAGGAGAGACCCAGTACTTC	CASSSGTVGETQYF
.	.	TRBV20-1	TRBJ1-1	TGCAGTGCTAGAGACGGGACACGTGAAGCTTTCTTT	CSARDGTREAFF
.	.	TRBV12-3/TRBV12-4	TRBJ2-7	TGTGCCAGCAGGGTTTCATCTTCCTACGAGCAGTACTTC	CASRVSSSYEQYF
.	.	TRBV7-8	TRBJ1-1	TGTGCCAGCAGCCATGTTTACAGCCGACAGAACACTGAAGCTTTCTTT	CASSHVYSRQNTEAFF
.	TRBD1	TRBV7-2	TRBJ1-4	TGTGCCAGCAGCATTACAGGGGGGATTGAAAAACTGTTTTTT	CASSITGGIEKLFF
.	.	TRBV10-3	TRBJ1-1	TGTGCCATCAGTGACAGCCTGGACACTGAAGCTTTCTTT	CAISDSLDTEAFF
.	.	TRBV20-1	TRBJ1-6	TGCAGTGCCGTTTGGCAGGATTCACCCCTCCACTTT	CSAVWQDSPLHF
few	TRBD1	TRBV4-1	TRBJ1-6	TGCGCCAGCAGCCAAAAGGAGGGGGCCAATTCACCCCTCCACTTT	CASSQKEGANSPLHF
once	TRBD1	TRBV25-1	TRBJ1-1	TGTGCCAGCAGAGGACAGGGAAGGATCACTGAAGCTTTCTTT	CASRGQGRITEAFF
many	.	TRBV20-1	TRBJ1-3	TGCAGTGCTAGAGGCAGCTCTGGAAACACCATATATTTT	CSARGSSGNTIYF
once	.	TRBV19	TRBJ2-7	TGTGCCAGTAGTATAGCGGGGGGCGACTACGAGCAGTACTTC	CASSIAGGDYEQYF
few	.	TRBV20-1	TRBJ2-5	TGCAGTGCTCCGTCACTGCAGCAGCAAGAGACCCAGTACTTC	CSAPSLQQQETQYF
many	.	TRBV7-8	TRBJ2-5	TGTGCCAGCAGCCAGAGGCGAGGAGAGACCCAGTACTTC	CASSQRRGETQYF
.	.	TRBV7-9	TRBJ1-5	TGTGCCAGCAGCCAAGGGGGAACGCGTCAGCCCCAGCATTTT	CASSQGGTRQPQHF
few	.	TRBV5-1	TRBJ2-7	TGCGCCAGCAGCATGGACGGGTTCTACGAGCAGTACTTC	CASSMDGFYEQYF
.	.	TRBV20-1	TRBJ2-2	TGCAGTGCTAAAGCGACCAGCCCGAACACCGGGGAGCTGTTTTTT	CSAKATSPNTGELFF
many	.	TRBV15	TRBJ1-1	TGTGCCACCAGCAGAGATTTCAGCACTGAAGCTTTCTTT	CATSRDFSTEAFF
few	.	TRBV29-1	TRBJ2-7	TGCAGCGCCCGATTAGGGCGGAGCACCTACGAGCAGTACTTC	CSARLGRSTYEQYF
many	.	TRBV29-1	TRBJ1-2	TGCAGCGTTGAAGGTGGCACCCTCTTCACAGGCTACACCTTC	CSVEGGTLFTGYTF
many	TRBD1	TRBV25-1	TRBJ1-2	TGTGCCAGCAGTGGACAACGACAGGGGGCTAACTATGGCTACACCTTC	CASSGQRQGANYGYTF
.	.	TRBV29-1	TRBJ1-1	TGCAGCGTTATGGGACGGATGAACACTGAAGCTTTCTTT	CSVMGRMNTEAFF
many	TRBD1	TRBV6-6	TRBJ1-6	TGTGCCAGCAGTTACTCGACAGGACAGGGGTTTAACCTCCACTTT	CASSYSTGQGFNLHF
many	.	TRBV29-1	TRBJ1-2	TGCAGCGTTGACCAGCCCACTCACTATGGCTACACCTTC	CSVDQPTHYGYTF
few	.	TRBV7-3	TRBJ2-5	TGTGCCAGCAGCTTAATGCCGGGGGACCGAGCCCAGTACTTC	CASSLMPGDRAQYF
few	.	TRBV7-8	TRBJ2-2	TGTGCCAGCAGCTTAGGGGGATTCACCGGGGAGCTGTTTTTT	CASSLGGFTGELFF
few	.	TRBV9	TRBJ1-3	TGTGCCAGCAGCCCCTCTCTTGGGACTGGGGGGGGAAACACCATATATTTT	CASSPSLGTGGGNTIYF
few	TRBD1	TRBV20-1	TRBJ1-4	TGCAGTGCTAAACAGGGGTGGGGTGAAAAACTGTTTTTT	CSAKQGWGEKLFF
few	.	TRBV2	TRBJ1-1	TGTGCCAGCAGTGCACAGGGTTTGGTCGAGTTCTTT	CASSAQGLVEFF
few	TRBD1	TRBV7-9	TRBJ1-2	TGTGCCAGCAGAAGCGTTCTGACAGGGGAAGGAAGTGTAAGCGGCTACACCTTC	CASRSVLTGEGSVSGYTF
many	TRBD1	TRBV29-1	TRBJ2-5	TGCAGCGTGGCGGACAGGGGTGGGGAGACCCAGTACTTC	CSVADRGGETQYF
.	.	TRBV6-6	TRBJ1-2	TGTGCCAGCAGTGAGAACTTGGGGGGCGCGCAGGGTGGCTACACCTTC	CASSENLGGAQGGYTF
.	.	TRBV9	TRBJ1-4	TGTGCCAGCAGCGAGTTGTTTGGGGAAAAACTGTTTTTT	CASSELFGEKLFF
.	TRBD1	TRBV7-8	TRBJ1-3	TGTGCCAGCAGCTTAGACTCCGGGACAGGCTCTGGAAACACCATATATTTT	CASSLDSGTGSGNTIYF
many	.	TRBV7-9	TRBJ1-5	TGTGCCAGCAGTAGGTTCGGTCAGCCCCAGCATTTT	CASSRFGQPQHF
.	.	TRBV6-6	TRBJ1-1	TGTGCCAGCAGTGTAGGAGGGATGGGTGAAGCTTTCTTT	CASSVGGMGEAFF
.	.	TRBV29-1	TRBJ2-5	TGCAGCGTTGGGGACGTAGCCCAGTACTTC	CSVGDVAQYF
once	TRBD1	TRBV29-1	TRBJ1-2	TGCAGCGGTGAACAGGGGAGGGGCTACACCTTC	CSGEQGRGYTF
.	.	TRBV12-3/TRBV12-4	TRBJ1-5	TGTGCCAGCAGTTTAGGATATAGGACAAAAAATCAGCCCCAGCATTTT	CASSLGYRTKNQPQHF
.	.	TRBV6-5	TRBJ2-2	TGTGCCAGCAGTTACTCTGGTTCGGGGGGGGAGCTGTTTTTT	CASSYSGSGGELFF